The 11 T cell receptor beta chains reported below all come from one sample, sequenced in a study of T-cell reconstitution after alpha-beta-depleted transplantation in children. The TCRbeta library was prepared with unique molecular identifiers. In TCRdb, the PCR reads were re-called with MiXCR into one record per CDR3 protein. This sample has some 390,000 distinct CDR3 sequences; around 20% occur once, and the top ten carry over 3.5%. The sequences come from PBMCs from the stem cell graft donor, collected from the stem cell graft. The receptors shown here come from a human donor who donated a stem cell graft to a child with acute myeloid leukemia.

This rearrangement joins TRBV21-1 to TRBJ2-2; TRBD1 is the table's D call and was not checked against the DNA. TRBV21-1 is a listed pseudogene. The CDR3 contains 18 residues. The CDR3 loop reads CASSRMGAGCDDTGELFF. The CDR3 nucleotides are TGTGCCAGCAGCAGAATGGGGGCAGGGTGCGATGACACCGGGGAGCTGTTTTTT.

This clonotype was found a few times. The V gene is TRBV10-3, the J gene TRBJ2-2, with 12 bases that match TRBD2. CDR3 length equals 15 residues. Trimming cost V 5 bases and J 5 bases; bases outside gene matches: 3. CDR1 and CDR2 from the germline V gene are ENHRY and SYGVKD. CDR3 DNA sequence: TGTGCCATCAGTACCGGGACTAGCGGGACCGGGGAGCTGTTTTTT. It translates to CAISTGTSGTGELFF.

The CDR3 reads CASSLARGLAGEGNEQFF. DNA of the CDR3: TGTGCCAGCAGTTTAGCGCGAGGCCTAGCGGGAGAAGGTAATGAGCAGTTCTTC. J is TRBJ2-1 and V is TRBV12-3 or TRBV12-4; 10 positions agree with TRBD2. There are 18 residues in the CDR3. Germline trimming cut 0 bases from V and 7 bases from J; bases unmatched to any gene: 12.

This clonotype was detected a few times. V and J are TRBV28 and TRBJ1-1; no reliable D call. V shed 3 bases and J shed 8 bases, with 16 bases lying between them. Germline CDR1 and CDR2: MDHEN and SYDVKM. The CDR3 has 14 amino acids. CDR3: CASSFSIMSHEAFF. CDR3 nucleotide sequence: TGTGCCAGCAGTTTTTCGATTATGTCTCACGAAGCTTTCTTT.

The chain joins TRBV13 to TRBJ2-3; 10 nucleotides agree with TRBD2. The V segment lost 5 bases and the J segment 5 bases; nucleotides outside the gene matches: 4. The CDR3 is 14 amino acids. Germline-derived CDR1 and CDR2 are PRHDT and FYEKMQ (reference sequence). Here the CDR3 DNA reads TGTGCCAGCAGCCCTCGACTAGCGGGAGATACGCAGTATTTT. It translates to CASSPRLAGDTQYF.

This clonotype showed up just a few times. The chain's CDR3 is CASSPPLGGSSYNEQFF. In DNA form, the CDR3 reads TGTGCCAGCAGTCCCCCCCTCGGAGGGAGCTCCTACAATGAGCAGTTCTTC. This chain joins TRBV12-3 or TRBV12-4 and TRBJ2-1, with a possible D match to TRBD2 (6 bases). This CDR3 spans 17 amino acids. The germline V and J ends were trimmed by 5 bases and 0 bases, with 17 bases remaining between them.

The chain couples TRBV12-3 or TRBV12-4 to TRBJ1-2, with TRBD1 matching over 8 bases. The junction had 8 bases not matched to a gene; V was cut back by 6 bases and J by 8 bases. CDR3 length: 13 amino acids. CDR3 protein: CASSPATGEGYTF. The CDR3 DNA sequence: TGTGCCAGCAGCCCGGCGACAGGGGAGGGCTACACCTTC.

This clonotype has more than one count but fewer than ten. This chain's CDR3 is CASTATADTQYF. CDR3 DNA sequence: TGTGCCAGCACAGCGACTGCAGATACGCAGTATTTT. The chain has TRBV6-6 and TRBJ2-3; D is uncertain. Trimming removed 7 bases from V and 4 bases from J, with 9 bases in between. CDR1 is MNHNY and CDR2 is SVGAGI in the germline V gene (reference sequence). The CDR3 length is 12 residues.

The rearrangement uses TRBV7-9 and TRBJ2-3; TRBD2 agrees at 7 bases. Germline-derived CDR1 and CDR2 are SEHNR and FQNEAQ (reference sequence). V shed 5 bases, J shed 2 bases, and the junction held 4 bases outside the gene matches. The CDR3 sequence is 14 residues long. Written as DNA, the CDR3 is TGTGCCAGCAGCCTGCGGGGGATCACAGATACGCAGTATTTT. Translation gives CASSLRGITDTQYF.

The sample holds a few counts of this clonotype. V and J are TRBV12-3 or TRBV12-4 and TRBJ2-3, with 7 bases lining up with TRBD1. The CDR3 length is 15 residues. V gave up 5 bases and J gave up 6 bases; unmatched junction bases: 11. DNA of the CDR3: TGTGCCAGCAGTACTACCGGGACAGATGGGGATACGCAGTATTTT. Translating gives CASSTTGTDGDTQYF.

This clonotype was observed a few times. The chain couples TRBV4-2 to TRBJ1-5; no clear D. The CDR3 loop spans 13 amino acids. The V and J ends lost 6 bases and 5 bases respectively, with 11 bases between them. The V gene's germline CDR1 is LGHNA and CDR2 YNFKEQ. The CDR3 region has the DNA TGTGCCAGCAGTGCCTACCCCGATCAGCCCCAGCATTTT. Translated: CASSAYPDQPQHF.